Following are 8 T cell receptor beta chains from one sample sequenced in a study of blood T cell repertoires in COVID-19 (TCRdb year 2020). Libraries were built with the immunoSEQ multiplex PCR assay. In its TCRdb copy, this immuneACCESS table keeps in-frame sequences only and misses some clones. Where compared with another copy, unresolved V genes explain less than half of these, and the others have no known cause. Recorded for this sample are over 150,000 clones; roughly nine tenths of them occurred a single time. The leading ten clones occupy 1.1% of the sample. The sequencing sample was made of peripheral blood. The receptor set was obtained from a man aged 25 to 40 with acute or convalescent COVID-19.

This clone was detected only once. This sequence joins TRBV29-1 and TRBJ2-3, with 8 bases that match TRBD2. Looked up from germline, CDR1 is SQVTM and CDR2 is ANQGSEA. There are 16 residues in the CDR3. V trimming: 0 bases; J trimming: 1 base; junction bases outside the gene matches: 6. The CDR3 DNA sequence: TGCAGCGTTGAAGATCCTCTGCGGGGGGGCACAGATACGCAGTATTTT. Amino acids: CSVEDPLRGGTDTQYF.

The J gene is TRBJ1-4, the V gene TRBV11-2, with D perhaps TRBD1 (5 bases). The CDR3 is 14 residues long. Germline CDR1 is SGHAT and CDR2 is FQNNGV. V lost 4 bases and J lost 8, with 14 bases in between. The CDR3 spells CASSSNRGREKLFF. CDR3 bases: TGTGCCAGCAGCTCAAATAGGGGCAGGGAAAAACTGTTTTTT. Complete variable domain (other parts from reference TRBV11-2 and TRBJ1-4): EAGVAQSPRYKIIEKRQSVAFWCNPISGHATLYWYQQILGQGPKLLIQFQNNGVVDDSQLPKDRFSAERLKGVDSTLKIQPAKLEDSAVYLCASSSNRGREKLFFGSGTQLSVL.

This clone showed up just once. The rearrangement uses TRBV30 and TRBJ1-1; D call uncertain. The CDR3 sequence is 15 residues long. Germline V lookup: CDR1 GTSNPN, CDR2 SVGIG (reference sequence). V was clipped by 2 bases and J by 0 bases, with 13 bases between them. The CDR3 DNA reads TGTGCCTGGAGTCGCCCGGGGAACATGAACACTGAAGCTTTCTTT. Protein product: CAWSRPGNMNTEAFF.

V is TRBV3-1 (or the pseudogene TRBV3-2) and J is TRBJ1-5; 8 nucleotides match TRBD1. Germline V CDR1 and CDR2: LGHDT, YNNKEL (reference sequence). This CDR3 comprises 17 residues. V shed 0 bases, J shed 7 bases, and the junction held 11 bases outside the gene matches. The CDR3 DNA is TGTGCCAGCAGCCAAGAGTGGACAGGGAGCCACCGCCAGCCCCAGCATTTT. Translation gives CASSQEWTGSHRQPQHF.

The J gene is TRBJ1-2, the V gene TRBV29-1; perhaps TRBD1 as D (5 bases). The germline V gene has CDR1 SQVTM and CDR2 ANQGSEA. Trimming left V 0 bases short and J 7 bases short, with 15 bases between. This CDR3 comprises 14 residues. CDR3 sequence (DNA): TGCAGCGTTGAAGATCGTGGCCCGGGGGGTGGCTACACCTTC. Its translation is CSVEDRGPGGGYTF.

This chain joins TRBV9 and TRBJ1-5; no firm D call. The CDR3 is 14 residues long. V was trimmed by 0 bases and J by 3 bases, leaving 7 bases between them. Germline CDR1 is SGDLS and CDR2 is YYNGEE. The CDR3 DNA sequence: TGTGCCAGCAGCGTAGGCAGTAACAATCAGCCCCAGCATTTT. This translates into CASSVGSNNQPQHF.

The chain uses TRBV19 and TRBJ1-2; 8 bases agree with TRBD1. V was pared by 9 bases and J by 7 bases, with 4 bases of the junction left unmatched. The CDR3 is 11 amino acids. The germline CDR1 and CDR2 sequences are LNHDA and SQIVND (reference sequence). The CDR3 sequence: CASHQGAGYTF. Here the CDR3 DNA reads TGTGCCAGCCACCAGGGGGCTGGCTACACCTTC.

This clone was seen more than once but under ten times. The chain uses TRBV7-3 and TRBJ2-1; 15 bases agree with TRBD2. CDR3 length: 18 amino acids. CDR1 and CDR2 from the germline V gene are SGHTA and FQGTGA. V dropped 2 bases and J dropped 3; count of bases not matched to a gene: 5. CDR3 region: CASSLEGTSGRFYNEQFF. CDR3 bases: TGTGCCAGCAGCTTAGAGGGGACTAGCGGGAGGTTCTACAATGAGCAGTTCTTC.